The T cell receptor (beta chain) under discussion was sequenced for a study of OX40 agonist ivuxolimab in advanced cancers. Study-wide findings and caveats: At 0.1 to 3.0 mg/kg and by week 6, CD4+ and CD8+ T cells in the blood had expanded clonally.

Generated by immunoSEQ multiplex PCR, the TCRdb table keeps only in-frame clones and is missing some. This table holds about 69,000 clones, about nine tenths found once. Germline CDR1 ENHRY, CDR2 SYGVKD. This CDR3 spans 12 amino acids. Trimming took off 10 bases at V and 2 bases at J, with 11 bases between the two ends. Comments on this clone: Its specificity is not known.

The chain employs TRBV10-3 and TRBJ1-2; D not resolved. The sequenced sample was CD4+ or CD8+ T cells sorted from blood, obtained in a trial of the OX40 agonist ivuxolimab. This clonotype originated in an adult with an advanced solid tumor such as melanoma, head and neck, liver or kidney cancer. CDR3 protein: CANSGENYGYTF. DNA of the CDR3: TGTGCCAATAGCGGAGAGAACTATGGCTACACCTTC.